This T cell receptor (beta chain) stems from a study of T cell responses to AZD1222 COVID-19 vaccine (dated by TCRdb to the early 2020s). Describing the broader study: TCR sequencing covered about 230 trial participants: nearly 210 given two doses of AZD1222 and 26 given two doses of MenACWY control vaccine. Trial participants were enrolled by age into subgroups of 18-55, 56-69 and 70-plus years, and around 150, 29 and 61 TCR-sequenced participants, respectively, were included in these subgroups. Results the study describes overall, beyond this receptor: Reportedly, close to half of the unique spike-specific TCRs recognized epitopes lying outside the regions that are mutated in the B.1.351 and B.1.1.7 variants. Conclusions about previously exposed vaccinees are limited because only six or seven AZD1222 recipients were SARS-CoV-2 seropositive at baseline. Because no samples from the day 14 peak response were available, repertoires could be characterized only after the peak T cell response. After two AZD1222 doses, both the breadth and the depth of spike-specific TCRs were significantly higher than at day 0 and than in MenACWY recipients. Participants were mostly white British, with more females than males. The authors suggested clonal diversity may have been underestimated. In the small 56-69-year group, the increase in depth fell short of significance, most likely because of low power. Vaccine-associated CD4 TCRs spanned the whole spike protein, with dominant responses in regions 160-218 and 743-854.

The germline V gene encodes CDR1 SEHNR and CDR2 FQNEAQ (reference sequence). Measured from the cysteine to the phenylalanine, the CDR3 is 13 residues long. Only the CDR3 portion is preserved as DNA: 39 bases, with reading frame beginning at the first base. V is clipped by 1 base and J by 4 bases, and the sequence between their germline boundaries is 7 bases long. Explained via the paper, the time point label denotes: about 28 days (+/-7) after the second vaccine dose. Because spike-specific TCR depth and breadth did not differ between the two schedules, AZD1222 recipients who got a second dose at roughly 4 weeks were pooled with those who got a second dose at roughly 12 weeks. Vaccinee samples were obtained from the UK trials COV001 and COV002, which included a single-blind randomized controlled phase 2/3 trial of AZD1222 (ChAdOx1 nCoV-19) in healthy adults. For TCRbeta chain sequencing, PBMC samples from trial participants were taken at day 0 and at day 28 after the second dose.

A word on this clone: Its antigen is currently not known. Base-call qualities are not available, and no considerably larger clone is one nucleotide away.

The CDR3 regions of human TCRbeta chains were analyzed by immunosequencing. From the authors' description of their analysis: Repertoire TCRs were matched against a reference library of SARS-CoV-2-specific TCRs generated with the MIRA antigen-specificity platform. Breadth was defined as the fraction of unique TCRs that were SARS-CoV-2-associated. Depth was defined as the fraction of total T cells that were SARS-CoV-2-associated. Using the MIRA data, each spike-specific TCR was assigned both to the spike region to which the TCR was reactive and to a CD4 or CD8 class. Log10-transformed breadth and depth values were compared by one-way ANOVA with Sidak's multiple comparisons tests. TCRdb holds this immuneACCESS table with in-frame rearrangements only. Some clones are missing; in checked studies, unresolved V genes explain under half, and the rest has no known cause. From that table come the V and J calls and clone size; the DNA was used to work out D and trimming. In all, the sample holds tens of thousands of clones, and 90% to 95% of those were seen once. The top ten constitute under 14% of the sample.

The clonotype comes from an adult who received the AZD1222 COVID-19 vaccine. The chain is encoded by TRBV7-9 joined to TRBJ1-2; confidence is insufficient to name the D gene. This material consisted of peripheral blood, taken 28 days after the second AZD1222 dose. In nucleotides, the sequence is TGTGCCAGCAGCTTAGATGGTAGCTATGGCTACACCTTC. Translated, it reads CASSLDGSYGYTF.